The 32 T cell receptor beta chains in this list originate from one sample, sequenced in a study of regulatory T cells in long-lasting Graves disease. As for time point: newly diagnosed GD, antithyroid drugs for less than 3 months. PBMC-derived RNA was used for the TCR library. iRepertoire HTBI primers and Arm-PCR of CDR3 regions built TCR beta libraries. From the multiplex PCR reads, TCRdb called clonotypes with MiXCR, one entry per CDR3 protein. The data show 600,000 to 650,000 distinct CDR3 sequences, with 15% to 20% seen just once and 15% to 20% held by the top ten. These data also formed part of another study, on T cells in Graves' hyperthyroidism and ophthalmopathy.

Sequencing was performed on peripheral blood mononuclear cells (PBMCs), taken at new diagnosis, from a patient treated with antithyroid drugs. Every receptor here comes from a young woman with Graves disease.

The table lists this clonotype with many counts. The V gene is TRBV24-1, the J gene TRBJ2-3, with TRBD1 matching 7 bases. Germline values: CDR1 KGHDR, CDR2 SFDVKD. J was trimmed by 2 bases and V by 3 bases; bases with no gene match: 4. The CDR3 has 15 amino acids. The CDR3 DNA reads TGTGCCACCAGTGATCCGACAGGGCCCACAGATACGCAGTATTTT. Its translation: CATSDPTGPTDTQYF.

This clonotype occurred many times. V and J are TRBV13 and TRBJ2-7; possible D gene TRBD1, 6 bases. This CDR3 spans 16 amino acids. Germline V lookup: CDR1 PRHDT, CDR2 FYEKMQ (reference sequence). The ends were cut back, 0 bases at V and 4 bases at J, with 16 bases in the middle. CDR3 protein: CASSLGLSDRMYEQYF. Here the CDR3 DNA reads TGTGCCAGCAGCTTAGGCCTCAGTGACAGGATGTACGAGCAGTACTTC.

This rearrangement joins TRBV7-9 to TRBJ2-7; TRBD2 aligns across 14 bases. Trimming took 3 bases from V and 7 from J; bases not matched to a gene: 5. CDR1 and CDR2 (germline): SEHNR, FQNEAQ (reference sequence). The CDR3 contains 15 residues. The CDR3, as DNA: TGTGCCAGCAGCTTCGGACTAGCGGGAGGAAAAGAGCAGTACTTC. Its protein product is CASSFGLAGGKEQYF.

This clonotype has at least ten counts. The chain carries TRBV6-5 and TRBJ2-1; D remains unclear. The V end lost 2 bases, the J end lost 7 bases, and 3 bases lay between the germline ends. The germline V gene has CDR1 MNHEY and CDR2 SVGAGI. The length of the CDR3 is 11 residues. The CDR3 DNA reads as TGTGCCAGCAGTTACCTTAATGAGCAGTTCTTC. This sequence encodes CASSYLNEQFF.

The sample holds a few counts of this clonotype. The V and J genes are TRBV18 and TRBJ2-7; D possibly uses TRBD1 or TRBD2 (5 bases each). V lost 3 bases to trimming and J lost 5 bases, with 14 bases between them. The CDR3 spans 14 residues. Looked up from germline, CDR1 is KGHSH and CDR2 is LQKENI. The CDR3 here is CASSPLSGRDEQYF. DNA of the CDR3: TGTGCCAGCTCACCGTTGTCGGGACGGGACGAGCAGTACTTC.

In this sample, this clonotype turned up a few times. The chain has TRBV5-4 and TRBJ2-7; D not certain. The CDR3 is 15 residues long. CDR1 and CDR2 from the germline V gene are SGHNT and YYREEE (reference sequence). V shed 0 bases and J shed 2 bases, with 12 bases lying between them. The CDR3 is CASSLDQIPTYEQYF. The CDR3 DNA follows: TGTGCCAGCAGCTTGGACCAGATCCCCACCTACGAGCAGTACTTC.

This clonotype turned up a few times. The V and J genes are TRBV15 and TRBJ1-5, with 10 bases matching TRBD1. The CDR3 totals 15 residues. V was clipped by 5 bases and J by 6 bases; unmatched bases: 7. The germline gives CDR1 LNHNV, CDR2 YYDKDF (reference sequence). The CDR3 DNA reads as TGTGCCACCAGCGGCGCCGGGACAGGGGTTCAGCCCCAGCATTTT. Protein sequence: CATSGAGTGVQPQHF.

This clonotype has at least ten counts. The V call is TRBV20-1, the J call TRBJ2-1, with D hard to call. The germline gives CDR1 DFQATT, CDR2 SNEGSKA (reference sequence). V dropped 3 bases and J dropped 10 bases, with 7 bases sitting between them. The CDR3 length is 10 residues. CDR3 protein: CSARHEEQFF. The CDR3 region has the DNA TGCAGTGCTAGGCACGAGGAGCAGTTCTTC.

This clonotype occurred many times. V usage is TRBV3-1 and J usage is TRBJ2-1, with a weak D call TRBD2 (6 bases). The CDR3 sequence is 16 residues long. In germline, CDR1 is LGHDT, CDR2 YNNKEL (reference sequence). V lost 2 bases to trimming and J lost 2 bases, with 13 bases between them. The DNA of the CDR3 is TGTGCCAGCAGCCAATCCCGGAGGGGTACCTACAATGAGCAGTTCTTC. It codes for CASSQSRRGTYNEQFF.

This clonotype was seen ten or more times. This chain links TRBV29-1 with TRBJ2-7, with 9 bases lining up with TRBD1. The CDR3 totals 12 residues. The V segment lost 7 bases and the J segment 3 bases; nucleotides outside the gene matches: 4. The V gene's germline CDR1 is SQVTM and CDR2 ANQGSEA. This CDR3 is CSGTTGGYEQYF. The CDR3 region has the DNA TGCAGCGGTACGACAGGGGGCTACGAGCAGTACTTC.

This clonotype was counted only a few times. The genes are TRBV5-1 and TRBJ2-7; D is uncertain. Looked up from germline, CDR1 is SGHRS and CDR2 is YFSETQ. The ends were cut back, 0 bases at V and 4 bases at J, with 8 bases in the middle. The CDR3 contains 13 residues. CDR3 sequence reads: CASSLVGLYEQYF. The CDR3 DNA reads TGCGCCAGCAGCTTGGTTGGTCTTTACGAGCAGTACTTC.

In this sample, this clonotype turned up a few times. CDR3 loop: CATSDRRENDQPQHF. In nucleotides, the CDR3 is TGTGCCACCAGTGATCGCAGGGAAAACGATCAGCCCCAGCATTTT. The gene calls are TRBV24-1 and TRBJ1-5; D is possibly TRBD1 (5 bases). The germline V gene encodes CDR1 KGHDR and CDR2 SFDVKD. CDR3 length: 15 amino acids. The V end was cut by 3 bases, the J end by 5 bases, with 13 bases between.

The table lists this clonotype with a few counts. The gene calls are TRBV5-4 and TRBJ2-2; D possibly corresponds to TRBD1 (5 bases). Germline CDR1 is SGHNT and CDR2 is YYREEE (reference sequence). The V end lost 1 base, the J end lost 4 bases, and 11 bases lay between the germline ends. The CDR3 is 15 amino acids. The chain's CDR3 is CASSLLSRGTGELFF. The CDR3 DNA reads TGTGCCAGCAGCTTGTTGTCTAGGGGCACCGGGGAGCTGTTTTTT.

This clonotype was counted many times. This chain connects TRBV28 to TRBJ2-3; D is perhaps TRBD2 (6 bases). The germline V and J ends were trimmed by 3 bases and 2 bases, with 12 bases remaining between them. This CDR3 region has 15 residues. Germline V CDR1 and CDR2: MDHEN, SYDVKM. In DNA, the CDR3 is TGTGCCAGCAGTTTTCTGGCGGGAACCACAGATACGCAGTATTTT. Translation: CASSFLAGTTDTQYF. Variable domain in full (rest from reference TRBV28 and TRBJ2-3): DVKVTQSSRYLVKRTGEKVFLECVQDMDHENMFWYRQDPGLGLRLIYFSYDVKMKEKGDIPEGYSVSREKKERFSLILESASTNQTSMYLCASSFLAGTTDTQYFGPGTRLTVL.

This chain connects TRBV5-6 to TRBJ1-4; no reliable D call. CDR3 length: 13 residues. The V end lost 3 bases, the J end lost 8 bases, and 11 bases lay between the germline ends. Germline lookup yields CDR1 SGHDT and CDR2 YYEEEE. CDR3 in DNA: TGTGCCAGCAGCTCGAGCGGGCTCGAAAAACTGTTTTTT. Residues: CASSSSGLEKLFF.

This clonotype was observed at least ten times. This chain links TRBV6-1 with TRBJ1-1; D remains ambiguous. The CDR3 totals 14 residues. The V gene's germline CDR1 is MNHNS and CDR2 SASEGT. The V and J ends lost 7 bases and 5 bases respectively, with 17 bases between them. The CDR3 loop is CASTPRRSYTEAFF. CDR3 sequence (DNA): TGTGCCAGCACCCCCCGGAGGAGTTATACTGAAGCTTTCTTT.

Turning to this clonotype: With a much larger clone just one base away, this may be a read error. The rearrangement joins TRBV6-5 to TRBJ2-7; D not certain. This CDR3 is built from 12 residues. Trimming took 4 bases from V and 2 from J, leaving 6 bases between them. Germline-derived CDR1 and CDR2 are MNHEY and SVGAGI. The CDR3 DNA is TGTGCCAGCAGTTTTGGGGCCTACGAGCAGTACTTC. It codes for CASSFGAYEQYF.

This clonotype was recorded at least ten times. The V gene is TRBV5-1, the J gene TRBJ2-1; TRBD2 matches at 13 bases. The germline CDR1 and CDR2 sequences are SGHRS and YFSETQ. The V segment lost 2 bases and the J segment 0 bases; nucleotides outside the gene matches: 2. The CDR3 is 17 amino acids. In DNA form, the CDR3 reads TGCGCCAGCAGCTTACGGACTAGCGGGAGCTCCTACAATGAGCAGTTCTTC. It yields the protein CASSLRTSGSSYNEQFF.

The J gene is TRBJ2-7, the V gene TRBV20-1; D is unclear. The CDR3 length is 16 residues. Per germline, CDR1 DFQATT and CDR2 SNEGSKA (reference sequence). Between the trimmed V and J ends, which lost 6 bases and 3 bases, there was a span of 24 bases. CDR3: CSAPAPSLTLNYEQYF. In nucleotides, the CDR3 is TGCAGTGCCCCGGCTCCGAGCCTCACCCTCAACTACGAGCAGTACTTC.

This clonotype was counted only a few times. The rearrangement joins TRBV7-9 to TRBJ2-5, with D perhaps matching TRBD2 (5 bases). CDR3 size: 12 residues. Germline-derived CDR1 and CDR2 are SEHNR and FQNEAQ (reference sequence). Trimming took 7 bases from V and 1 from J, leaving 7 bases between them. This CDR3 reads CASNEGQETQYF. The CDR3, as DNA: TGTGCCAGCAACGAGGGCCAAGAGACCCAGTACTTC.

Turning to this clonotype: A much larger clone differs from this one at a single base, so this may be a read error. The chain carries TRBV14 and TRBJ2-1, with TRBD2 as a possible D gene (5 bases). V shed 1 base and J shed 5 bases, with 12 bases lying between them. This CDR3 comprises 15 residues. Germline lookup yields CDR1 SGHDN and CDR2 FVKESK. CDR3 in amino acids: CASSQAGSLNNEQFF. For the CDR3, the DNA is TGTGCCAGCAGCCAAGCGGGAAGTTTAAACAATGAGCAGTTCTTC.

This clonotype was observed many times. The chain couples TRBV24-1 to TRBJ2-7, with 7 bases that match TRBD1. This CDR3 is built from 16 residues. With 3 bases clipped from V and 1 base from J, the junction kept 8 bases outside the gene matches. Germline V gene data show CDR1 as KGHDR and CDR2 as SFDVKD. Here the CDR3 DNA reads TGTGCCACCAGTGATACCCGGACAGGAAAGTCCTACGAGCAGTACTTC. As protein: CATSDTRTGKSYEQYF.

This chain joins TRBV19 and TRBJ2-7; maybe TRBD2 (6 bases). Germline CDR1 and CDR2: LNHDA and SQIVND (reference sequence). V was clipped by 3 bases and J by 4 bases, with 13 bases between them. The CDR3 length is 14 residues. CDR3 amino acids: CASSMSGVRYEQYF. In DNA form, the CDR3 reads TGTGCCAGTAGTATGTCGGGGGTGCGGTACGAGCAGTACTTC.

This clonotype was counted at least ten times. This chain links TRBV3-1 with TRBJ1-4; D possibly corresponds to TRBD1 (6 bases). The length of the CDR3 is 12 residues. Germline values: CDR1 LGHDT, CDR2 YNNKEL (reference sequence). V was trimmed by 7 bases and J by 8 bases, leaving 11 bases between them. CDR3 sequence reads: CASTSTGEKLFF. CDR3 bases: TGTGCCAGCACTTCTACAGGGGAAAAACTGTTTTTT.

This clonotype occurred many times. This sequence joins TRBV10-3 and TRBJ1-4; D unresolved. Germline V CDR1 and CDR2: ENHRY, SYGVKD. The CDR3 is 15 amino acids. The ends were cut back, 1 base at V and 2 bases at J, with 8 bases in the middle. CDR3 sequence reads: CAISEFGDTNEKLFF. CDR3 in DNA: TGTGCCATCAGTGAGTTCGGGGATACTAATGAAAAACTGTTTTTT.

This clonotype has just a few counts. This chain connects TRBV7-9 to TRBJ2-3; 7 bases map to TRBD2. The CDR3 runs 18 residues. The V segment lost 2 bases and the J segment 2 bases; nucleotides outside the gene matches: 13. Looked up from germline, CDR1 is SEHNR and CDR2 is FQNEAQ (reference sequence). In nucleotides, the CDR3 is TGTGCCAGCAGCTTACTACCCACTAGCGAGGCCATCACAGATACGCAGTATTTT. Amino acids: CASSLLPTSEAITDTQYF.

This clonotype has more than one count but fewer than ten. This rearrangement joins TRBV3-1 to TRBJ1-2; D ambiguous. The germline CDR1 and CDR2 sequences are LGHDT and YNNKEL (reference sequence). The germline V and J ends were trimmed by 5 bases and 4 bases, with 8 bases remaining between them. The CDR3 contains 12 residues. CDR3 protein: CASSDAGYGYTF. CDR3 nucleotides: TGTGCCAGCAGCGACGCAGGCTATGGCTACACCTTC. The whole variable domain, remainder taken from reference TRBV3-1 and TRBJ1-2, is DTAVSQTPKYLVTQMGNDKSIKCEQNLGHDTMYWYKQDSKKFLKIMFSYNNKELIINETVPNRFSPKSPDKAHLNLHINSLELGDSAVYFCASSDAGYGYTFGSGTRLTVV.

On this clonotype itself: A much larger clone lies a single base off, so this may be a read error. The chain recombines TRBV6-2 or TRBV6-3 with TRBJ1-1; D might be TRBD1 (5 bases). CDR3 length: 14 amino acids. CDR1 and CDR2 (germline): MNHEY, SVGEGT. CDR3 loop: CVSSYSGRVAEAFF. CDR3 coding DNA: TGTGTCAGCAGTTACTCGGGGCGTGTTGCTGAAGCTTTCTTT.

The chain recombines TRBV28 with TRBJ1-4; a possible D gene is TRBD1 (5 bases). CDR1 is MDHEN and CDR2 is SYDVKM in the germline V gene. The CDR3 has 15 residues. Trimming removed 6 bases from V and 4 bases from J, with 15 bases in between. DNA of the CDR3: TGTGCCAGCAGCCTTGACAGCAAACATAATGAAAAACTGTTTTTT. It yields the protein CASSLDSKHNEKLFF.

This clonotype has a count of ten or more. The chain links TRBV6-1 to TRBJ2-7; D assignment may be TRBD1 or TRBD2 (5 bases each). This CDR3 comprises 15 residues. Trimming took off 5 bases at V and 4 bases at J, with 18 bases between the two ends. Germline loops: CDR1 MNHNS, CDR2 SASEGT. The CDR3 nucleotides read TGTGCCAGCAGTCTGAAACCGGGACCGAATTACGAGCAGTACTTC. This codes for CASSLKPGPNYEQYF.

The J gene is TRBJ2-7, the V gene TRBV3-1; D perhaps matches TRBD1 (6 bases). Germline V gene sequence: CDR1 LGHDT, CDR2 YNNKEL (reference sequence). The length of the CDR3 is 15 residues. The V end was cut by 1 base, the J end by 1 base, with 11 bases between. The CDR3 nucleotides read TGTGCCAGCAGCCAAGTGGCAGGGGATTCCTACGAGCAGTACTTC. This translates into CASSQVAGDSYEQYF.

The chain uses TRBV7-3 and TRBJ2-7; the D gene is possibly TRBD1 (6 bases). V was clipped by 5 bases and J by 5 bases, with 19 bases between them. The length of the CDR3 is 15 residues. Germline V gives CDR1 SGHTA, CDR2 FQGTGA. The CDR3 coding sequence is TGTGCCAGCAGCACCCGATTGGCAGGGGTCGACGAGCAGTACTTC. Its protein is CASSTRLAGVDEQYF.